Listed here is a single T cell receptor (beta chain). Its target is unknown. Trimming shortened V by 0 bases and J by 6 bases, and 10 bases separated the two germline ends. This CDR3 has 14 amino acids. Germline values: CDR1 SGHRS, CDR2 YFSETQ. The study drew its donors from healthy HIV-negative adults without recent acute infections or vaccinations. This sample stems from a study of shared clonotypes between healthy human individuals. Study-wide background: Three plates each covered CD4 naive and memory; CD8 naive two, CD8 memory one.

Sequencing was performed with immunoSEQ multiplex PCR; in TCRdb, only in-frame clones are kept and a portion is missing. The sample carries 1,100,000 or so clones, more than 75% recorded once. General study findings and limits: The study found 4.5% to 6% of naive CD4 clonotypes shared across a few donors.

The gene calls are TRBV5-1 and TRBJ2-4; tentative D call: TRBD2 (6 bases). The sequencing sample was made of memory CD4+ T cells from PBMCs. The subset denotes: CD45RA-negative fraction. The TCR comes from a man younger than 35 in good health. Some clones in this sample may be carry-over from other donors' samples. The CDR3 region has the DNA TGCGCCAGCAGCTTGGGCGGGATCGGAAACATTCAGTACTTC. Amino acid sequence: CASSLGGIGNIQYF.